This passage covers 25 T cell receptor beta chains from one sample sequenced in a study of T cell clones after liver transplantation. Produced via immunoSEQ multiplex PCR; TCRdb's table is partial and in-frame only. The repertoire consists of 72,000 or so clones, with approximately 87% occurring once and the leading ten covering 2.8%. Sequencing was performed on CD4+ T cells from blood, taken at the 22-month timepoint. The receptors were sampled from a human patient who received a liver transplant. These T cells may partly come from the graft donor.

The rearrangement joins TRBV4-2 to TRBJ1-5; TRBD1 is a possible D gene (6 bases). CDR3 length equals 15 residues. Trimming took 3 bases from V and 6 from J, leaving 15 bases between them. Germline V gene sequence: CDR1 LGHNA, CDR2 YNFKEQ. The CDR3 DNA reads TGTGCCAGCAGCCACCAACAGGGAGCAGGTCAGCCCCAGCATTTT. Translated: CASSHQQGAGQPQHF.

The V gene is TRBV28, the J gene TRBJ2-1; 8 positions match TRBD1. This CDR3 is built from 15 residues. The J segment lost 4 bases and the V segment lost 4 bases, leaving 6 bases of the junction unmatched. Germline loops: CDR1 MDHEN, CDR2 SYDVKM. The CDR3 spells CASSSAGGGYNEQFF. CDR3 nucleotides: TGTGCCAGCAGTTCAGCAGGGGGCGGATACAATGAGCAGTTCTTC.

The chain has TRBV9 and TRBJ2-3, with D perhaps given as TRBD1 or TRBD2 (6 bases each). Germline loops: CDR1 SGDLS, CDR2 YYNGEE. The CDR3 contains 16 residues. V shed 4 bases and J shed 1 base, with 16 bases lying between them. The CDR3 region has the DNA TGTGCCAGCAGCATCGGACGGGGGCCGCGCACAGATACGCAGTATTTT. This codes for CASSIGRGPRTDTQYF.

In the case of this clone: Other DNA sequences within the sample encode an identical CDR3. The chain recombines TRBV27 with TRBJ1-6; D is unclear. This CDR3 has 12 residues. Trimming removed 3 bases at V and 7 bases at J, with 4 bases between. CDR1 and CDR2 from the germline V gene are MNHEY and SMNVEV (reference sequence). The CDR3 loop reads CASSFRNSPLHF. The CDR3 DNA sequence: TGTGCCAGCAGTTTCAGGAATTCACCCCTCCACTTT.

The chain joins TRBV4-3 to TRBJ2-6; D might be TRBD2 (6 bases). V was clipped by 4 bases and J by 4 bases, with 11 bases between them. This CDR3 comprises 15 residues. CDR1 and CDR2 (germline): LGHNA, YSLEER. DNA of the CDR3: TGCGCCAGCAGCCGTGGGGGGACGGGGGCCAACGTCCTGACTTTC. As protein: CASSRGGTGANVLTF.

There are a few counts of this clone. The CDR3 loop is CAISENWGRQETQYF. The CDR3 bases are TGTGCCATCAGTGAGAATTGGGGGCGTCAAGAGACCCAGTACTTC. V and J are TRBV10-3 and TRBJ2-5; D is possibly TRBD1 (6 bases). The CDR3 runs to 15 residues. V lost 2 bases and J lost 2, with 12 bases in between. The V gene's germline CDR1 is ENHRY and CDR2 SYGVKD.

A few counts support this clone. The V and J genes are TRBV5-1 and TRBJ1-1, with TRBD1 identical over 9 bases. In germline, CDR1 is SGHRS, CDR2 YFSETQ. The CDR3 is 13 amino acids. With V trimmed by 3 bases and J by 3 bases, 0 bases remained unmatched. This CDR3 is CASSWTGDTEAFF. DNA for the CDR3: TGCGCCAGCAGCTGGACAGGGGACACTGAAGCTTTCTTT.

The V and J genes are TRBV5-1 and TRBJ2-3, with TRBD2 identical over 8 bases. The CDR3 totals 14 residues. Germline CDR1 SGHRS, CDR2 YFSETQ. The junction had 2 bases not matched to a gene; V was cut back by 4 bases and J by 1 base. CDR3 in amino acids: CASSPGGGTDTQYF. The CDR3 DNA reads as TGCGCCAGCAGCCCCGGGGGGGGCACAGATACGCAGTATTTT.

The rearrangement links TRBV2 to TRBJ2-5, with D unresolved. CDR1 and CDR2 (germline): SNHLY, FYNNEI. V lost 6 bases to trimming and J lost 6 bases, with 8 bases between them. The CDR3 sequence is 11 residues long. DNA for the CDR3: TGTGCCAGCAGGGGGTTCCAGACCCAGTACTTC. This encodes CASRGFQTQYF.

The genes are TRBV28 and TRBJ2-6; 8 bases line up with TRBD1. Unmatched junction bases numbered 8, after V lost 6 bases and J lost 1 base. Looked up from germline, CDR1 is MDHEN and CDR2 is SYDVKM. The CDR3 covers 17 residues. CDR3 nucleotides: TGTGCCAGCAGCGGGAGACAGGGGATTTCTGGGGCCAACGTCCTGACTTTC. This gives the protein CASSGRQGISGANVLTF.

This chain links TRBV19 with TRBJ1-5; 9 bases align to TRBD1. CDR1 is LNHDA, CDR2 SQIVND, per germline (reference sequence). The trim removed 5 bases at V and 5 bases at J, leaving 4 bases unmatched. The CDR3 loop spans 14 amino acids. The CDR3 protein is CASSPDRGYQPQHF. The CDR3 nucleotides read TGTGCCAGTAGTCCCGACAGGGGGTATCAGCCCCAGCATTTT.

This clone was recorded many times. This chain uses TRBV28 with TRBJ1-1; unclear D gene. The CDR3 loop spans 11 amino acids. Germline CDR1 reads MDHEN; CDR2 reads SYDVKM. Trimming pared 6 bases from V and 1 base from J, leaving 3 bases between. CDR3 bases: TGTGCCAGCAGGACGAACACTGAAGCTTTCTTT. Translating gives CASRTNTEAFF.

This clone was observed a handful of times. In the same sample, other DNA sequences code for this CDR3. This chain connects TRBV11-3 to TRBJ2-2; the D is unclear. The germline V gene encodes CDR1 SGHNT and CDR2 YENEEA. The CDR3 loop spans 12 amino acids. V was pared by 3 bases and J by 7 bases, with 6 bases between. CDR3: CASSFKHGELFF. CDR3 bases: TGTGCCAGCAGCTTTAAGCACGGGGAGCTGTTTTTT.

The rearrangement uses TRBV27 and TRBJ2-2; 7 bases are a match to TRBD2. CDR3 size: 17 residues. The germline gives CDR1 MNHEY, CDR2 SMNVEV (reference sequence). The J segment lost 4 bases and the V segment lost 2 bases, leaving 10 bases of the junction unmatched. In DNA form, the CDR3 reads TGTGCCAGCAGTTTACAAGTCTCGGGCGGGAGCACCGGGGAGCTGTTTTTT. Its protein product is CASSLQVSGGSTGELFF.

The chain recombines TRBV18 with TRBJ1-1, with TRBD1 matching 7 bases. This CDR3 is built from 15 residues. CDR1 and CDR2 (germline): KGHSH, LQKENI. With 6 bases clipped from V and 5 bases from J, the junction kept 12 bases outside the gene matches. DNA of the CDR3: TGTGCCAGCTCCTTTTCCCGACAGGGTAGGACTGAAGCTTTCTTT. Translation: CASSFSRQGRTEAFF.

The V and J genes are TRBV5-6 and TRBJ2-7; D is uncertain. V lost 0 bases and J 1 base, leaving 11 bases between the germline ends. The CDR3 has 15 residues. Germline assignment: CDR1 SGHDT and CDR2 YYEEEE. The CDR3 sequence is CASSLGLGISYEQYF. CDR3 coding DNA: TGTGCCAGCAGCTTGGGCCTGGGGATTTCCTACGAGCAGTACTTC.

This rearrangement joins TRBV5-1 to TRBJ2-7; TRBD1 agrees at 7 bases. Germline V gene lookup returns CDR1 SGHRS and CDR2 YFSETQ. The CDR3 spans 12 residues. Trimming at V came to 7 bases and at J to 6 bases, leaving 7 bases not matched to a gene. Written as DNA, the CDR3 is TGCGCCAGCGGGAGACAGGGTTCCGAGCAGTACTTC. Translated: CASGRQGSEQYF.

The chain links TRBV9 to TRBJ2-2; D is unresolved. The CDR3 consists of 13 residues. V lost 4 bases to trimming and J lost 3 bases, with 7 bases between them. The germline gives CDR1 SGDLS, CDR2 YYNGEE. CDR3 sequence: CASSSPYTGELFF. In DNA form, the CDR3 reads TGTGCCAGCAGCTCCCCCTACACCGGGGAGCTGTTTTTT.

There are a few counts of this clone. J is TRBJ1-2 and V is TRBV19; TRBD1 aligns across 7 bases. Looked up from germline, CDR1 is LNHDA and CDR2 is SQIVND (reference sequence). The ends lost 5 bases at V and 2 bases at J; junction bases unmatched: 8. The CDR3 runs 15 residues. CDR3 residues: CASSSGQASNYGYTF. The CDR3 DNA follows: TGTGCCAGTAGTTCAGGACAGGCGAGCAACTATGGCTACACCTTC.

This clone has just one count. The chain links TRBV6-6 to TRBJ2-1; D gene unclear. Trimming took off 4 bases at V and 6 bases at J, with 4 bases between the two ends. Germline CDR1 and CDR2: MNHNY and SVGAGI (reference sequence). CDR3 length: 11 amino acids. The CDR3 region has the DNA TGTGCCAGCAGTTTTTTCAATGAGCAGTTCTTC. Protein sequence: CASSFFNEQFF.

This clone showed up just once. The chain joins TRBV7-2 to TRBJ2-3; D possibly matches TRBD1 or TRBD2 (6 bases each). Trimming removed 10 bases from V and 3 bases from J, with 11 bases in between. This CDR3 contains 12 residues. Per germline, CDR1 SGHTA and CDR2 FQGNSA. CDR3 sequence reads: CATGGRTDTQYF. In DNA, the CDR3 is TGTGCCACTGGGGGGCGTACAGATACGCAGTATTTT.

The chain has TRBV7-2 and TRBJ2-3, with D possibly being TRBD2 (6 bases). This CDR3 region has 14 residues. V lost 4 bases and J 0 bases, leaving 8 bases between the germline ends. Germline CDR1 and CDR2: SGHTA and FQGNSA. The CDR3 DNA follows: TGTGCCAGCAGCTCTAGCGTTAGCACAGATACGCAGTATTTT. Amino acids: CASSSSVSTDTQYF. Variable domain in full (rest from reference TRBV7-2 and TRBJ2-3): GAGVSQSPSNKVTEKGKDVELRCDPISGHTALYWYRQSLGQGLEFLIYFQGNSAPDKSGLPSDRFSAERTGGSVSTLTIQRTQQEDSAVYLCASSSSVSTDTQYFGPGTRLTVL.

The chain uses TRBV7-3 and TRBJ1-1; D ambiguous. Trimming pared 3 bases from V and 0 bases from J, leaving 5 bases between. Germline V gene data show CDR1 as SGHTA and CDR2 as FQGTGA. The CDR3 has 13 residues. In DNA form, the CDR3 reads TGTGCCAGCAGCTTTAGGCTGAACACTGAAGCTTTCTTT. This sequence encodes CASSFRLNTEAFF.

The chain links TRBV4-1 to TRBJ2-5, with a possible D match to TRBD2 (5 bases). V lost 0 bases and J lost 2, with 13 bases in between. The length of the CDR3 is 16 residues. Germline CDR1 is MGHRA and CDR2 is YSYEKL. The CDR3 nucleotides are TGCGCCAGCAGCCAAGATAACGGGGATGGACAAGAGACCCAGTACTTC. Protein: CASSQDNGDGQETQYF.

The chain has TRBV10-3 and TRBJ2-1, with 8 bases fitting TRBD2. The junction had 17 bases not matched to a gene; V was cut back by 9 bases and J by 4 bases. Germline CDR1 and CDR2: ENHRY and SYGVKD. This CDR3 has 17 residues. The CDR3 loop is CAMVLNRAGEPYNEQFF. DNA for the CDR3: TGTGCCATGGTCCTCAACCGAGCGGGGGAACCTTACAATGAGCAGTTCTTC.